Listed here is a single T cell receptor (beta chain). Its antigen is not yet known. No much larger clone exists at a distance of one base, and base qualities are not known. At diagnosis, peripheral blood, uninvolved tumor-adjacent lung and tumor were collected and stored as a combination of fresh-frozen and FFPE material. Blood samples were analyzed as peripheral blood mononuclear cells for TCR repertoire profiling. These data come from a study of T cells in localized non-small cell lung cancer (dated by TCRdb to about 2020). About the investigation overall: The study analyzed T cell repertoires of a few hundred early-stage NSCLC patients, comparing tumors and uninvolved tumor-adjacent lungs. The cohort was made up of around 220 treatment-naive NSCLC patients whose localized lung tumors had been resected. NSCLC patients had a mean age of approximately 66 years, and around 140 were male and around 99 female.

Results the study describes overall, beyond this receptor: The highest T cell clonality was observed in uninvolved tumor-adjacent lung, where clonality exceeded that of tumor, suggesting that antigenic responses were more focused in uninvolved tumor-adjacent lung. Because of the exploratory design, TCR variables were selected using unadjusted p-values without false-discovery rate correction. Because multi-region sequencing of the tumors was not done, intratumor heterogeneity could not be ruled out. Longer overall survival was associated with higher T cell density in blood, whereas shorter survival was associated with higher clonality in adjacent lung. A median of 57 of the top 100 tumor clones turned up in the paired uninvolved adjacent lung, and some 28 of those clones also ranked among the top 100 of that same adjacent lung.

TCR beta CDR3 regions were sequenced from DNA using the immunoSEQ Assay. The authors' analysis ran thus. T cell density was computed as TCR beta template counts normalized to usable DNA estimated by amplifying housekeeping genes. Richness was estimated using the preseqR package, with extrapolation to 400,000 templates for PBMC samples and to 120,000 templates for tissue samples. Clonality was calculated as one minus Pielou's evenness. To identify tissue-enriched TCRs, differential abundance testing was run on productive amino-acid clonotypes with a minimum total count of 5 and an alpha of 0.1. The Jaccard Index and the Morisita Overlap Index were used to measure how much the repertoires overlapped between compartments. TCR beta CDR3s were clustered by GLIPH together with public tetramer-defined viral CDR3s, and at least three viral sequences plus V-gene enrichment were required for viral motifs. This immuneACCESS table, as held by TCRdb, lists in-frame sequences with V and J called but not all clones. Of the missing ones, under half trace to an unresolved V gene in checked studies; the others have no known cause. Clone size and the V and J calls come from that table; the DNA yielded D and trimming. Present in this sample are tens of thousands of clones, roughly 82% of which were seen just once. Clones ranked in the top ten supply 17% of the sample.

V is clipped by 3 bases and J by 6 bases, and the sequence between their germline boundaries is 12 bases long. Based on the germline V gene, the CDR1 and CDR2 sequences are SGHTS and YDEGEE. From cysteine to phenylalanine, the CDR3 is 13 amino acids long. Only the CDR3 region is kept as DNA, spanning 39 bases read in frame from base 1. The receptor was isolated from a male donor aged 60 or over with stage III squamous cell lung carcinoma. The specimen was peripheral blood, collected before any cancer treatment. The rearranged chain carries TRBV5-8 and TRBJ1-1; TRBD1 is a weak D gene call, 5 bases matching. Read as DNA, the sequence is TGTGCCAGCAGCTCACTGCGCAGGGCTGAAGCTTTCTTT. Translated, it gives CASSSLRRAEAFF.